The T cell receptor (beta chain) under discussion was sequenced for a study of CD8 T cells in Susac syndrome. cDNA came from roughly 0.5 to 1 ug RNA primed by random hexamers. immunoSEQ multiplex PCR amplified TCR beta CDR3 across 54 Vbeta, 13 Jbeta. TCRdb recomputed calls from the immunoSEQ multiplex PCR reads with MiXCR, one row per CDR3 protein. The sample carries fewer than 250,000 distinct CDR3 sequences, 80% to 95% recorded once. Germline CDR1 and CDR2: SGHVS and FQNEAQ. The V gene end was trimmed by 8 bases and the J gene end by 4 bases; junction bases not matched to a gene: 12. The CDR3 covers 16 residues. TCR beta sequencing was performed on blood CD8+ and CD4+ T cells. Treatment-naive patients with stable or active relapsing-remitting disease were the multiple sclerosis controls. TEMRA cells were FACS-enriched, with CD8+ and CD4+ T cells isolated negatively.

Sequenced: CD8+ T cells from PBMCs. This receptor was obtained from a human donor with multiple sclerosis. This chain links TRBV7-8 with TRBJ2-1, with 9 bases fitting TRBD2. CDR3 in amino acids: CASQPKRGANYNEQFF. Here the CDR3 DNA reads TGTGCCAGCCAACCAAAGCGGGGGGCAAATTACAATGAGCAGTTCTTC.